This T cell receptor (beta chain) was captured by sequencing in a study of T cell changes during pregnancy in multiple sclerosis. Clones were sequenced by immunoSEQ multiplex PCR, and TCRdb holds only the in-frame ones, with some missing. Of 75,000 to 80,000 clones in the sample, around 93% are singletons; the top ten hold around 0.75%. The TCR was taken from a female donor in good health, enrolled as a control in a pregnancy study. The input for sequencing was peripheral blood, taken in the second trimester of pregnancy.

The CDR3 sequence: CASSRGQGLNTEAFF. The CDR3 DNA is TGTGCCAGTAGCCGCGGACAGGGGCTGAACACTGAAGCTTTCTTT. V usage is TRBV19 and J usage is TRBJ1-1, with 9 bases matching TRBD1. V trimming: 6 bases; J trimming: 0 bases; junction bases outside the gene matches: 5. The CDR3 length is 15 residues. Germline V lookup: CDR1 LNHDA, CDR2 SQIVND (reference sequence).